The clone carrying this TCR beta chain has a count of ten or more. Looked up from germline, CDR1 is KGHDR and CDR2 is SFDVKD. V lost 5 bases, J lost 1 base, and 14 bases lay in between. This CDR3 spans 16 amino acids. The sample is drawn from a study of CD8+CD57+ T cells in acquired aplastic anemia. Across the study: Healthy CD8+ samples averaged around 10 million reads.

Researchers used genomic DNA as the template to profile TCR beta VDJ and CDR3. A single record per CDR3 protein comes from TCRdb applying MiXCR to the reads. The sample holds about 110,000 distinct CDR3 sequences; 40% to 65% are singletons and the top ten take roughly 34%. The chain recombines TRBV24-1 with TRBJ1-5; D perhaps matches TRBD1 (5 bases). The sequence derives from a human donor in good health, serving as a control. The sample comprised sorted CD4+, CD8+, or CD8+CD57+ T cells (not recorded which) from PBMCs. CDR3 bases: TGTGCCACCAGTGCGGGGGGACGGAGAAGCAATCAGCCCCAGCATTTT. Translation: CATSAGGRRSNQPQHF.